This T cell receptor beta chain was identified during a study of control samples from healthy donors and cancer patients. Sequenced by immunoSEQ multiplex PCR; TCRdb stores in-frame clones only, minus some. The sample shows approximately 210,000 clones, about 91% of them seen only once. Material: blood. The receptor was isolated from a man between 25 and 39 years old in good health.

The CDR3 DNA reads as TGTGCCAGCAGCGACTCCCTTCGGAGCAATCAGCCCCAGCATTTT. Translating it yields CASSDSLRSNQPQHF. The rearrangement uses TRBV6-6 and TRBJ1-5; no clear D gene. V lost 6 bases and J 1 base, leaving 13 bases between the germline ends. CDR3 length: 15 amino acids. The germline CDR1 and CDR2 sequences are MNHNY and SVGAGI (reference sequence).